The 22 T cell receptor beta chains in this list originate from one sample, sequenced in a study of T cells in localized non-small cell lung cancer. The repertoire was sequenced with immunoSEQ multiplex PCR; TCRdb's copy has only in-frame clones and lacks some. The data contain around 78,000 clones, over 75% of them singletons. Sequences were derived from peripheral blood, sampled before any cancer treatment. The receptors were gathered from an older female donor with stage I lung adenocarcinoma.

This clone occurred a few times. The chain joins TRBV6-1 to TRBJ1-5, with D uncertain. The CDR3 covers 15 residues. V lost 5 bases to trimming and J lost 3 bases, with 14 bases between them. The germline V gene has CDR1 MNHNS and CDR2 SASEGT. As DNA, the CDR3 is TGTGCCAGCAGTTGGTCCGGGAGCTACAATCAGCCCCAGCATTTT. Translated, it gives CASSWSGSYNQPQHF.

This chain uses TRBV27 with TRBJ2-2, with D perhaps being TRBD1 or TRBD2 (5 bases each). The CDR3 has 14 residues. Germline CDR1 MNHEY, CDR2 SMNVEV (reference sequence). V gave up 6 bases and J gave up 6 bases, with 14 bases separating them. CDR3: CASRTGTGAGELFF. The CDR3 DNA sequence: TGTGCCAGCAGGACGGGGACGGGCGCCGGGGAGCTGTTTTTT.

The chain employs TRBV5-1 and TRBJ1-1; D gene uncertain. The CDR3 spans 13 residues. Trimming pared 7 bases from V and 3 bases from J, leaving 13 bases between. Germline CDR1 is SGHRS and CDR2 is YFSETQ. CDR3 protein: CASRQESYTEAFF. The CDR3 DNA is TGCGCCAGCCGACAAGAATCCTACACTGAAGCTTTCTTT. Full variable domain (outside the CDR3, taken from reference TRBV5-1 and TRBJ1-1): KAGVTQTPRYLIKTRGQQVTLSCSPISGHRSVSWYQQTPGQGLQFLFEYFSETQRNKGNFPGRFSGRQFSNSRSEMNVSTLELGDSALYLCASRQESYTEAFFGQGTRLTVV.

The V gene is TRBV30, the J gene TRBJ1-2, with 7 bases lining up with TRBD1. V trimming: 2 bases; J trimming: 2 bases; junction bases outside the gene matches: 5. The CDR3 covers 14 residues. The germline gives CDR1 GTSNPN, CDR2 SVGIG (reference sequence). The CDR3, as DNA: TGTGCCTGGAGTTTCCCGGACAGGAACTATGGCTACACCTTC. This codes for CAWSFPDRNYGYTF.

The rearrangement links TRBV5-5 to TRBJ2-2, with TRBD2 identical over 13 bases. The CDR3 is 16 amino acids. Germline V gene data show CDR1 as SGHKS and CDR2 as YYEKEE (reference sequence). After removal of 3 bases from V and 5 bases from J, the junction contained 4 bases not matched to a gene. The CDR3 protein is CASSWGLAGRTGELFF. CDR3 nucleotides: TGTGCCAGCAGCTGGGGACTAGCGGGAAGAACCGGGGAGCTGTTTTTT.

This chain connects TRBV5-1 to TRBJ2-1; the D gene is possibly TRBD2 (7 bases). Germline-derived CDR1 and CDR2 are SGHRS and YFSETQ. There are 16 residues in the CDR3. Trimming removed 4 bases from V and 2 bases from J, with 16 bases in between. The CDR3 reads CASSPQDSGTYNEQFF. The CDR3 DNA sequence: TGCGCCAGCAGCCCCCAGGACAGCGGGACCTACAATGAGCAGTTCTTC.

V gene TRBV7-2 combines with J gene TRBJ2-1; no clear D. There are 12 residues in the CDR3. The germline V gene has CDR1 SGHTA and CDR2 FQGNSA. Deletions cut 2 bases from V and 7 bases from J, with 6 bases between. The CDR3 sequence is CASSLNGNEQFF. The CDR3 DNA follows: TGTGCCAGCAGCTTAAACGGGAATGAGCAGTTCTTC.

The CDR3 spells CASSGWDSDTQYF. CDR3 nucleotides: TGTGCCAGCAGCGGGTGGGACAGCGATACGCAGTATTTT. The chain links TRBV9 to TRBJ2-3; the match to TRBD1 covers 7 bases. This CDR3 is built from 13 residues. The junction had 4 bases not matched to a gene; V was cut back by 3 bases and J by 6 bases. The germline gives CDR1 SGDLS, CDR2 YYNGEE. Looking up the rest from reference TRBV9 and TRBJ2-3 gives the full variable domain: DSGVTQTPKHLITATGQRVTLRCSPRSGDLSVYWYQQSLDQGLQFLIQYYNGEERAKGNILERFSAQQFPDLHSELNLSSLELGDSALYFCASSGWDSDTQYFGPGTRLTVL.

J is TRBJ2-7 and V is TRBV4-1; the D is unclear. V gave up 1 base and J gave up 6 bases, with 4 bases separating them. Germline-derived CDR1 and CDR2 are MGHRA and YSYEKL. The CDR3 covers 11 residues. CDR3 bases: TGCGCCAGCAGCCAAGCCGGCGAGCAGTACTTC. Residues: CASSQAGEQYF.

The count of this clone is one. The CDR3 loop is CASSPDGYGYTF. The CDR3 bases are TGTGCCAGCTCTCCGGATGGCTATGGCTACACCTTC. The V and J genes are TRBV28 and TRBJ1-2; D remains unclear. Germline-derived CDR1 and CDR2 are MDHEN and SYDVKM. This CDR3 is 12 amino acids long. Trimming took off 8 bases at V and 4 bases at J, with 11 bases between the two ends.

The chain has TRBV28 and TRBJ2-3; D not resolved. CDR1 MDHEN and CDR2 SYDVKM come from the germline V gene. The CDR3 contains 12 residues. V gave up 7 bases and J gave up 8 bases, with 13 bases separating them. CDR3 DNA sequence: TGTGCCAGCACCCCTCCCCGCGGTACGCAGTATTTT. Translating it yields CASTPPRGTQYF.

The chain is built from TRBV9 and TRBJ2-1; 10 positions agree with TRBD1. Germline V gives CDR1 SGDLS, CDR2 YYNGEE. This CDR3 has 16 residues. V shed 4 bases, J shed 2 bases, and the junction held 6 bases outside the gene matches. This chain's CDR3 is CASSPRGTGAYNEQFF. The CDR3 bases are TGTGCCAGCAGCCCCCGGGGGACAGGGGCCTACAATGAGCAGTTCTTC.

The chain links TRBV4-3 to TRBJ1-1, with TRBD1 as a possible D gene (5 bases). V lost 0 bases, J lost 2 bases, and 7 bases lay in between. This CDR3 is built from 14 residues. Germline CDR1 LGHNA, CDR2 YSLEER. The CDR3 nucleotides read TGCGCCAGCAGCCAAGATACAGGAAACACTGAAGCTTTCTTT. Protein: CASSQDTGNTEAFF.

The chain combines TRBV6-5 with TRBJ1-4; D gene unclear. V lost 5 bases to trimming and J lost 1 base, with 8 bases between them. This CDR3 has 14 amino acids. CDR1 and CDR2 (germline): MNHEY, SVGAGI. CDR3 amino acids: CASSTSQTNEKLFF. The CDR3 DNA reads as TGTGCCAGCAGTACCTCTCAAACTAATGAAAAACTGTTTTTT.

The genes are TRBV6-6 and TRBJ1-2; 9 bases line up with TRBD1. The CDR3 has 16 amino acids. J was trimmed by 3 bases and V by 4 bases; bases with no gene match: 9. Germline lookup yields CDR1 MNHNY and CDR2 SVGAGI (reference sequence). The CDR3 reads CASSSDGQGRHYGYTF. In DNA form, the CDR3 reads TGTGCCAGCAGTTCCGACGGACAGGGGAGGCACTATGGCTACACCTTC.

The chain has TRBV7-2 and TRBJ1-1, with a possible D match to TRBD1 (5 bases). Germline assignment: CDR1 SGHTA and CDR2 FQGNSA. The CDR3 extends over 18 amino acids. V gave up 2 bases and J gave up 1 base, with 20 bases separating them. The CDR3 nucleotides are TGTGCCAGCAGCTTAATGTCTGGCAGGGCAAACTGGAACACTGAAGCTTTCTTT. Encoded protein: CASSLMSGRANWNTEAFF.

The chain joins TRBV2 to TRBJ2-2, with 13 bases fitting TRBD2. There are 16 residues in the CDR3. V trimming: 6 bases; J trimming: 5 bases; junction bases outside the gene matches: 6. Germline CDR1 SNHLY, CDR2 FYNNEI. CDR3 sequence (DNA): TGTGCCAGCAGGGAGACTAGCGGGAGGCGTACCGGGGAGCTGTTTTTT. Translating gives CASRETSGRRTGELFF.

The gene calls are TRBV4-3 and TRBJ2-5, with 7 positions matching TRBD1. CDR1 and CDR2 from the germline V gene are LGHNA and YSLEER. Trimming took 4 bases from V and 0 from J; bases not matched to a gene: 5. This CDR3 spans 15 amino acids. Here the CDR3 reads CASSRRDSNQETQYF. The DNA for the CDR3 is TGCGCCAGCAGCCGCCGGGACAGCAACCAAGAGACCCAGTACTTC.

The chain couples TRBV10-3 to TRBJ2-3, with D possibly being TRBD2 (6 bases). Germline CDR1 is ENHRY and CDR2 is SYGVKD. V dropped 6 bases and J dropped 2 bases, with 9 bases sitting between them. CDR3 length equals 13 residues. This CDR3 reads CAIRGGLTDTQYF. CDR3 bases: TGTGCCATCAGGGGGGGACTCACAGATACGCAGTATTTT.

The sample holds a few counts of this clone. The V and J genes are TRBV7-2 and TRBJ2-7; D is uncertain. Germline CDR1 SGHTA, CDR2 FQGNSA. This CDR3 spans 13 amino acids. V was trimmed by 2 bases and J by 3 bases, leaving 8 bases between them. CDR3 in amino acids: CASSLSAYYEQYF. CDR3 nucleotide sequence: TGTGCCAGCAGCTTAAGCGCGTACTACGAGCAGTACTTC.

This clone is labeled medium-sized. Different DNA sequences within this sample yield the same CDR3. The rearrangement joins TRBV6-5 to TRBJ1-5; D call uncertain. The germline V gene encodes CDR1 MNHEY and CDR2 SVGAGI. This CDR3 region has 14 residues. V was cut by 7 bases and J by 1 base, with 11 bases left in between. In nucleotides, the CDR3 is TGTGCCAGCACCCCCCCAGGAAGCAATCAGCCCCAGCATTTT. It codes for CASTPPGSNQPQHF.

The rearrangement uses TRBV30 and TRBJ1-2; 8 nucleotides match TRBD1. The CDR3 is made up of 13 amino acids. The V gene's germline CDR1 is GTSNPN and CDR2 SVGIG (reference sequence). Germline trimming cut 2 bases from V and 3 bases from J; bases unmatched to any gene: 2. The CDR3 bases are TGTGCCTGGAGTCAGGACAGGGACTATGGCTACACCTTC. Translated: CAWSQDRDYGYTF.